One and the same sample provided the 8 T cell receptor beta chains below, sequenced in a study of T cell changes during pregnancy in multiple sclerosis. Data came from immunoSEQ multiplex PCR; TCRdb stores just in-frame clones and leaves some out. This table has 35,000 to 40,000 clones, 88% appearing once. The sample here was CD4+ T cells from peripheral blood mononuclear cells, taken before pregnancy. The receptors derive from a female donor with multiple sclerosis, enrolled in a pregnancy study.

The CDR3 protein is CASSQRTGGNTEAFF. The CDR3 bases are TGTGCCAGCAGCCAAAGGACGGGGGGGAACACTGAAGCTTTCTTT. This chain joins TRBV4-2 and TRBJ1-1; possible D gene TRBD1, 5 bases. The CDR3 has 15 amino acids. Germline CDR1 reads LGHNA; CDR2 reads YNFKEQ. With 2 bases removed from V and 1 base from J, the gap between germline ends came to 11 bases.

Concerning this clone itself: Distinct nucleotide sequences in the sample also encode this CDR3. The rearrangement uses TRBV18 and TRBJ2-7; D perhaps matches TRBD2 (5 bases). The V and J ends lost 3 bases and 4 bases respectively, with 10 bases between them. The CDR3 runs to 13 residues. CDR1 and CDR2 (germline): KGHSH, LQKENI. CDR3 nucleotide sequence: TGTGCCAGCTCACCTGGACTGAGTTACGAGCAGTACTTC. It is translated as CASSPGLSYEQYF.

This chain links TRBV5-1 with TRBJ2-1; 7 bases fit TRBD2. The CDR3 totals 16 residues. Germline trimming cut 3 bases from V and 7 bases from J; bases unmatched to any gene: 13. The germline V gene encodes CDR1 SGHRS and CDR2 YFSETQ. The CDR3 DNA reads as TGCGCCAGCAGCTGGACGACTAGCCCCTCGGGGAATGAGCAGTTCTTC. Protein product: CASSWTTSPSGNEQFF. Variable domain in full (rest from reference TRBV5-1 and TRBJ2-1): KAGVTQTPRYLIKTRGQQVTLSCSPISGHRSVSWYQQTPGQGLQFLFEYFSETQRNKGNFPGRFSGRQFSNSRSEMNVSTLELGDSALYLCASSWTTSPSGNEQFFGPGTRLTVL.

This clone appeared a few times. Other DNA sequences of this sample code for an identical CDR3. The rearrangement joins TRBV30 to TRBJ2-3; D is unclear. V lost 1 base to trimming and J lost 0 bases, with 5 bases between them. CDR3 length equals 13 residues. CDR1 GTSNPN and CDR2 SVGIG come from the germline V gene (reference sequence). This CDR3 is CAWSGASTDTQYF. In nucleotides, the CDR3 is TGTGCCTGGAGTGGGGCTAGCACAGATACGCAGTATTTT.

V and J are TRBV19 and TRBJ2-3; TRBD1 aligns across 9 bases. The CDR3 is made up of 12 amino acids. J was trimmed by 5 bases and V by 9 bases; bases with no gene match: 3. Germline V gene data show CDR1 as LNHDA and CDR2 as SQIVND (reference sequence). The CDR3 reads CASGTGQDTQYF. CDR3 bases: TGTGCCAGCGGGACAGGGCAAGATACGCAGTATTTT.

The rearrangement uses TRBV9 and TRBJ1-5; D possibly corresponds to TRBD1 (5 bases). The CDR3 runs 13 residues. Germline loops: CDR1 SGDLS, CDR2 YYNGEE. V shed 8 bases and J shed 4 bases, with 13 bases lying between them. The CDR3 nucleotides read TGTGCCAGTGCGGGGGATGGGAATCAGCCCCAGCATTTT. It encodes CASAGDGNQPQHF. Together with reference TRBV9 and TRBJ1-5, the CDR3 gives the full variable domain: DSGVTQTPKHLITATGQRVTLRCSPRSGDLSVYWYQQSLDQGLQFLIQYYNGEERAKGNILERFSAQQFPDLHSELNLSSLELGDSALYFCASAGDGNQPQHFGDGTRLSIL.

This clone turned up a few times. The chain has TRBV5-4 and TRBJ2-7; the D is unclear. CDR1 is SGHNT and CDR2 is YYREEE in the germline V gene (reference sequence). Trimming shortened V by 0 bases and J by 0 bases, and 13 bases separated the two germline ends. The CDR3 runs 16 residues. DNA for the CDR3: TGTGCCAGCAGCTTGGGAGTTGGTACGTACTCCTACGAGCAGTACTTC. The encoded protein is CASSLGVGTYSYEQYF.

The V and J genes are TRBV7-2 and TRBJ1-2; 7 positions agree with TRBD1. The CDR3 is made up of 12 amino acids. In germline, CDR1 is SGHTA, CDR2 FQGNSA. V gave up 3 bases and J gave up 14 bases; unmatched junction bases: 9. The CDR3 sequence: CASSFPHRGKTF. The DNA of the CDR3 is TGTGCCAGCAGCTTTCCCCACAGGGGCAAAACCTTC. The full variable domain, its missing parts supplied by reference TRBV7-2 and TRBJ1-2, is GAGVSQSPSNKVTEKGKDVELRCDPISGHTALYWYRQSLGQGLEFLIYFQGNSAPDKSGLPSDRFSAERTGGSVSTLTIQRTQQEDSAVYLCASSFPHRGKTFGSGTRLTVV.